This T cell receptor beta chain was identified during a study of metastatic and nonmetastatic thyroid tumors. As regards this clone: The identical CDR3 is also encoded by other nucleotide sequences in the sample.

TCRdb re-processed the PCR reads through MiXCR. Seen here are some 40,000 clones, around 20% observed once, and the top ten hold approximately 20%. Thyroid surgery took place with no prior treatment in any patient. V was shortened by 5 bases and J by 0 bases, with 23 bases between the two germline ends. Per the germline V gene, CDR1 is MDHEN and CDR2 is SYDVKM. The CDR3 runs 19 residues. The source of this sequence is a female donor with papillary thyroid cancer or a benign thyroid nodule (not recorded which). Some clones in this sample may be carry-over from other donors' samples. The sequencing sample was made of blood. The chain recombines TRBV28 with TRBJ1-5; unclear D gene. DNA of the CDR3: TGTGCCAGCAGTAGCCTTACTCAAACTCCGGGATATAGCAATCAGCCCCAGCATTTT. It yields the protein CASSSLTQTPGYSNQPQHF.